This T cell receptor (beta chain) was recorded in a study of blood T cell repertoires in COVID-19. On the study more broadly: Donors in the United States, Italy and Spain gave samples during acute or convalescent COVID-19. PBMCs, B-cell-depleted T cells, or T cells provided the cDNA or gDNA that made up the material.

Per the study methods: The assay estimated nucleated cells by amplifying reference gene primers. Repertoires were generated with immunoSEQ multiplex PCR, while TCRdb's copy carries only in-frame clones and drops some. The V and J calls and clone size come from that table; D and trimming were worked out from the DNA. The sample has approximately 82,000 clones, around 80% seen once; the top ten hold over 15%. Germline CDR1 SGHRS, CDR2 YFSETQ. V shed 0 bases and J 3 bases; nucleotides not matched to a gene: 2. The CDR3 sequence is 15 residues long. The V call is TRBV5-1, the J call TRBJ2-1; 8 nucleotides agree with TRBD2. The TCR comes from a woman in her sixties or seventies with acute or convalescent COVID-19. The sequenced sample consisted of peripheral blood. The CDR3, as DNA: TGCGCCAGCAGCTTGGCTCGGGGGGGCTACAATGAGCAGTTCTTC. Residues: CASSLARGGYNEQFF.